Listed here are 11 T cell receptor beta chains from one sample, sequenced in a study of blood T cell repertoires in COVID-19 (dated by TCRdb to 2020 to 2022). Preparation of the library involved the immunoSEQ multiplex PCR assay. Here the immuneACCESS table is served through TCRdb, limited to in-frame sequences with V and J called. Missing clones are a known gap in these copies; in checked studies unresolved V genes cover under half, and the rest lacks a known reason. For this sample the table gives fewer than 300,000 clones, of which 80% to 90% were detected only once. The top ten constitute 2.3% of the sample. Sequenced input: peripheral blood. Receptor source: a woman aged 45 to 65 with acute or convalescent COVID-19.

V is TRBV7-2 and J is TRBJ2-5, with 8 bases lining up with TRBD1. This CDR3 is built from 14 residues. J lost 5 bases, V lost 4 bases, and 6 bases had no gene match. CDR1 and CDR2 (germline): SGHTA, FQGNSA. CDR3 nucleotides: TGTGCCAGCAGCTCCCGACAGGGGAGTGAGACCCAGTACTTC. Translating gives CASSSRQGSETQYF.

The chain recombines TRBV4-2 with TRBJ1-6; TRBD1 matches at 7 bases. The ends lost 5 bases at V and 8 bases at J; junction bases unmatched: 9. There are 15 residues in the CDR3. CDR1 is LGHNA and CDR2 is YNFKEQ in the germline V gene. This CDR3 is CASSFPGQRDSPLHF. CDR3 DNA sequence: TGTGCCAGCAGCTTCCCGGGACAGAGAGATTCACCCCTCCACTTT.

The chain recombines TRBV7-9 with TRBJ1-5, with D hard to call. V lost 5 bases, J lost 1 base, and 9 bases lay in between. From germline, CDR1 is SEHNR and CDR2 FQNEAQ (reference sequence). This CDR3 has 14 residues. CDR3 sequence reads: CASSPGLSNQPQHF. The CDR3 DNA is TGTGCCAGCAGCCCGGGTCTAAGCAATCAGCCCCAGCATTTT. The variable domain in full, completed from reference TRBV7-9 and TRBJ1-5, reads DTGVSQNPRHKITKRGQNVTFRCDPISEHNRLYWYRQTLGQGPEFLTYFQNEAQLEKSRLLSDRFSAERPKGSFSTLEIQRTEQGDSAMYLCASSPGLSNQPQHFGDGTRLSIL.

The chain joins TRBV28 to TRBJ1-3; 9 bases are shared with TRBD1. V lost 6 bases to trimming and J lost 0 bases; unmatched junction nucleotides: 18. The CDR3 runs 20 residues. Per germline, CDR1 MDHEN and CDR2 SYDVKM. The CDR3 reads CASSRTGTGTKKSSGNTIYF. Here the CDR3 DNA reads TGTGCCAGCAGCCGAACCGGGACAGGGACGAAAAAGAGCTCTGGAAACACCATATATTTT.

The chain couples TRBV4-1 to TRBJ2-3; D unresolved. The germline V and J ends were trimmed by 1 base and 2 bases, with 10 bases remaining between them. This CDR3 has 15 residues. Germline V gives CDR1 MGHRA, CDR2 YSYEKL. The CDR3 DNA reads TGCGCCAGCAGCCAAGTAGTCGATATCACAGATACGCAGTATTTT. Amino acid sequence: CASSQVVDITDTQYF.

The chain couples TRBV7-3 to TRBJ2-3; TRBD1 matches at 8 bases. Looked up from germline, CDR1 is SGHTA and CDR2 is FQGTGA. Germline trimming cut 4 bases from V and 4 bases from J; bases unmatched to any gene: 1. The CDR3 is 13 residues long. CDR3 amino acids: CASSWTGSDTQYF. For the CDR3, the DNA is TGTGCCAGCAGCTGGACAGGGTCAGATACGCAGTATTTT.

In this sample, this clone turned up a few times. The junction departs from the called germline gene at one end, perhaps through a read error. V usage is TRBV28 and J usage is TRBJ1-4; 10 bases align to TRBD1. The V gene's germline CDR1 is MDHEN and CDR2 SYDVKM. This CDR3 contains 13 residues. CDR3 in DNA: TGTGCCAGCACGGGGACAGGGGTCTACGGGACTGTTTTT. This sequence encodes CASTGTGVYGTVF.

The table lists this clone with a count of one. Here the CDR3 reads CASSYWREGRIKEQFF. Here the CDR3 DNA reads TGTGCCAGCAGTTACTGGCGGGAGGGCCGGATCAAGGAGCAGTTCTTC. The V call is TRBV6-5, the J call TRBJ2-1; 9 nucleotides match TRBD2. Trimming at V came to 1 base and at J to 10 bases, leaving 11 bases not matched to a gene. Germline CDR1 MNHEY, CDR2 SVGAGI. This CDR3 is 16 amino acids long.

The rearrangement uses TRBV3-1 (or the pseudogene TRBV3-2) and TRBJ2-1; 7 bases align to TRBD1. V shed 3 bases and J 1 base; nucleotides not matched to a gene: 6. Germline CDR1 and CDR2: LGHDT and YNNKEL (reference sequence). This CDR3 is built from 16 residues. The CDR3 region has the DNA TGTGCCAGCAGCCATTCGACAGGGCCTTCCTACAATGAGCAGTTCTTC. This codes for CASSHSTGPSYNEQFF.

The chain combines TRBV11-2 with TRBJ1-5; D possibly corresponds to TRBD1 (6 bases). CDR3 length: 14 residues. Trimming stripped 6 bases from V and 1 base from J, with 10 bases between. CDR1 is SGHAT, CDR2 FQNNGV, per germline. The CDR3 loop is CASRGRGSNQPQHF. The CDR3 DNA reads as TGTGCCAGCAGGGGCAGGGGAAGCAATCAGCCCCAGCATTTT.

The V gene is TRBV9, the J gene TRBJ2-1; TRBD2 aligns across 8 bases. In germline, CDR1 is SGDLS, CDR2 YYNGEE. Germline trimming cut 3 bases from V and 9 bases from J; bases unmatched to any gene: 11. The CDR3 has 15 amino acids. The DNA for the CDR3 is TGTGCCAGCAGCGCTAGACCGGGACTAGGTGTTGAGCAGTTCTTC. Translated: CASSARPGLGVEQFF.